Sequencing of this T cell receptor (beta chain) was carried out in a study of follicular helper T cells after annual influenza vaccination. Overall study context: After each seasonal flu vaccination, blood came on days 0, 7 and 28.

As concerns this clone: The antigen remains unidentified.

Germline loops: CDR1 SGHVS, CDR2 FQNEAQ. Trimming cost V 4 bases and J 5 bases, with 15 bases left between them. The CDR3 is 15 amino acids. Findings and caveats of the study: Yearly vaccinations repeatedly recalled conserved clonotypes in ICOS+CD38+ cTfh.

The assay was immunoSEQ multiplex PCR, and TCRdb's table has in-frame clones only and misses some. In the table there are 28,000 or so clones, more than 80% of which are singletons. Specified time point: 2014-2015 season, pre-vaccination. Adults were given seasonal inactivated influenza vaccine, and blood CD4 subsets were sorted before and after vaccination. Excluded were substance abuse, HIV/AIDS, active cancer, immunomodulatory drugs and active illness. The TCR was taken from an adult who received the influenza vaccine. The rearrangement uses TRBV7-8 and TRBJ1-5; D may be TRBD1 (6 bases). Sequenced here: CXCR5+ CD38- circulating T follicular helper cells from blood, sampled on the day of influenza vaccination. Subset given: circulating Tfh, non-naive CD4+CXCR5+PD-1+ (ICOS+CD38+ or ICOS-CD38-). CDR3 nucleotide sequence: TGTGCCAGCAGCTCAGGGGCTGAGATCGATCAGCCCCAGCATTTT. It translates to CASSSGAEIDQPQHF.